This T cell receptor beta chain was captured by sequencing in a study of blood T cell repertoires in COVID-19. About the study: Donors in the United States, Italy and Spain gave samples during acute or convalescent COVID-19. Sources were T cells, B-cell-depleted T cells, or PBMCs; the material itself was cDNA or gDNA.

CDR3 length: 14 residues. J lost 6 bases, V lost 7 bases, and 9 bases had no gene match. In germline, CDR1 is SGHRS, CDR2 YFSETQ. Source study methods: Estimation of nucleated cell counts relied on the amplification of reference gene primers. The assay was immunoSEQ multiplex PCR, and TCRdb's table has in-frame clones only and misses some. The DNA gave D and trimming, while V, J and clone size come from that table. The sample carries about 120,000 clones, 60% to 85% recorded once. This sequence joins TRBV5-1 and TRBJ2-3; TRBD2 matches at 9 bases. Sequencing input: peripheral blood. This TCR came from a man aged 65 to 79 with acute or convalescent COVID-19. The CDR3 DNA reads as TGCGCCAGCTGCGGCGGGGGGGCAGCTGATACGCAGTATTTT. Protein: CASCGGGAADTQYF. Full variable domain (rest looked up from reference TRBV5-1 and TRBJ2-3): KAGVTQTPRYLIKTRGQQVTLSCSPISGHRSVSWYQQTPGQGLQFLFEYFSETQRNKGNFPGRFSGRQFSNSRSEMNVSTLELGDSALYLCASCGGGAADTQYFGPGTRLTVL.